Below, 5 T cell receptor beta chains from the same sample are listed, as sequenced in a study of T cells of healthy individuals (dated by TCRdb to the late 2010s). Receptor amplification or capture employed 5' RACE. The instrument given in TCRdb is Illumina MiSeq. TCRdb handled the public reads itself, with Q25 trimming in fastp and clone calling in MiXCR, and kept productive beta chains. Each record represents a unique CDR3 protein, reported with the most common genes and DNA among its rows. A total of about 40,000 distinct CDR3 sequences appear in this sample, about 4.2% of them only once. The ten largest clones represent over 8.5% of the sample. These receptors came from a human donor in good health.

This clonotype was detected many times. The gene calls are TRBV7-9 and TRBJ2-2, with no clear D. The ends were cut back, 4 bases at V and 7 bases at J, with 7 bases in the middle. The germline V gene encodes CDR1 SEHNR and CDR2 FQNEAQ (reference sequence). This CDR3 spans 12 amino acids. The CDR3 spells CASSSDSGELFF. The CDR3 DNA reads TGTGCCAGCAGCTCAGATAGCGGGGAGCTGTTTTTT. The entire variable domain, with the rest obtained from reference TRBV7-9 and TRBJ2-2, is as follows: DTGVSQNPRHKITKRGQNVTFRCDPISEHNRLYWYRQTLGQGPEFLTYFQNEAQLEKSRLLSDRFSAERPKGSFSTLEIQRTEQGDSAMYLCASSSDSGELFFGEGSRLTVL.

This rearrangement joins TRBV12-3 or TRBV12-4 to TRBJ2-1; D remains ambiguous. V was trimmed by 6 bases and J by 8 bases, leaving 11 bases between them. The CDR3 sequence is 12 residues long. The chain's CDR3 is CASSLSSHEQFF. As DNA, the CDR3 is TGTGCCAGCAGCCTTTCCTCCCATGAGCAGTTCTTC.

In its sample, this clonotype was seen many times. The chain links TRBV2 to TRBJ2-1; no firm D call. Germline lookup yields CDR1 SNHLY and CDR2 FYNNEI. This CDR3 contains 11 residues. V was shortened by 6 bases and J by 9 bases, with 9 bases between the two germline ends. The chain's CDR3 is CASSPHAEQFF. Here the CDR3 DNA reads TGTGCCAGCAGCCCCCACGCTGAGCAGTTCTTC. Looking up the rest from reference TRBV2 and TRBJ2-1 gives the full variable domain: EPEVTQTPSHQVTQMGQEVILRCVPISNHLYFYWYRQILGQKVEFLVSFYNNEISEKSEIFDDQFSVERPDGSNFTLKIRSTKLEDSAMYFCASSPHAEQFFGPGTRLTVL.

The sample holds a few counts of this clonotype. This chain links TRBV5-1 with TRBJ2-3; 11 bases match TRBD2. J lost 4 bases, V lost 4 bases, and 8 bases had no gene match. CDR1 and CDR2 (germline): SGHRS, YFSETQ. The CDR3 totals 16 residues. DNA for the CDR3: TGCGCCAGCAGCCCGATGACTAGCGGGGTCGCAGATACGCAGTATTTT. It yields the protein CASSPMTSGVADTQYF.

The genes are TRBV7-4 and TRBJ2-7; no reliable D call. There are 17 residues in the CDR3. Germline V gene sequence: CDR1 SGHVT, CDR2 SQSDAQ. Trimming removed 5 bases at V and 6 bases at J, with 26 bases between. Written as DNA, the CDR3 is TGTGCCAGCAGCGCACCCCCTTTGGGTTGCCGAGTTGGCGAGCAGTACTTC. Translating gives CASSAPPLGCRVGEQYF.